This T cell receptor beta chain was sequenced for a study of cytomegalovirus exposure and HLA in healthy donors. TCRdb keeps only in-frame clones here, not all; method: immunoSEQ multiplex PCR. Of tens of thousands of clones listed, 90% to 95% were seen once; the top ten hold over 0.65%. Germline CDR1 SEHNR, CDR2 FQNEAQ (reference sequence). V lost 3 bases to trimming and J lost 3 bases, with 7 bases between them. This CDR3 has 13 residues. Regarding the study as a whole: The study flagged roughly 160 TCR beta chains as cytomegalovirus-associated.

A remark on this clone: The antigen is undetermined.

V and J are TRBV7-9 and TRBJ2-3; tentatively, D is TRBD2 (5 bases). The sample comprised PBMCs. This TCR derives from a man younger than 35 in good health and CMV-seronegative. The CDR3 bases are TGTGCCAGCAGCTTCCCGGGGACAGATACGCAGTATTTT. Translated: CASSFPGTDTQYF.